This is a list of T cell receptor beta chains from one sample in a study of OX40 agonist ivuxolimab in advanced cancers. Generated by immunoSEQ multiplex PCR, the TCRdb table keeps only in-frame clones and is missing some. Of 50,000 to 65,000 clones listed, over 75% are singletons. Sequenced material: CD4+ or CD8+ T cells sorted from blood, taken in a trial of the OX40 agonist ivuxolimab. These receptors were collected from an adult with an advanced solid tumor such as melanoma, head and neck, liver or kidney cancer. Each CDR3 is given with its conserved first and last residue.

>TRBV19|TRBJ2-7
CASSKRTGDSYEQYF
>TRBV5-1|TRBJ2-7
CASSLGNRGSSYEQYF
>TRBV7-2|TRBJ2-2
CASSPTGLAGRPGELFF
>TRBV4-2|TRBJ2-3
CASSQEEVAGGADTQYF
>TRBV6-6|TRBJ2-7
CASRGGLDSSYEQYF
>TRBV6-5|TRBJ2-5
CASSRDRPSGTQYF
>TRBV5-1|TRBJ1-1
CASSLVGRGLSGAFF
>TRBV5-1|TRBJ1-1
CASSSGTLNTEAFF
>TRBV4-1|TRBJ2-2
CASRPGLAETGELFF
>TRBV18|TRBJ1-3
CASSQSPGQGWNTIYF
>TRBV25-1|TRBJ1-2
CASNGGPSGANYGYTF
>TRBV5-6|TRBJ1-2
CASSLWAGDNNYGYTF
>TRBV11-2|TRBJ2-7
CASSFYSYEQYF
>TRBV7-9|TRBJ2-2
CASSASKDTGELFF
>TRBV11-3|TRBJ2-7
CASSLEVGQAHYEQYF
>TRBV19|TRBJ2-1
CASSITRAWGNEQFF
>TRBV6-1|TRBJ1-4
CASRGTGLNVLFF
>TRBV28|TRBJ1-2
CASNADGPRGYTF
>TRBV5-1|TRBJ2-3
CASSLRLAGGIPDTQYF
>TRBV5-4|TRBJ2-3
CASSFSTSGTDTQYF
>TRBV27|TRBJ2-7
CASSFSGSGTGNYEQYF
>TRBV7-3|TRBJ2-7
CASSPSGGPSYEQYF
>TRBV19|TRBJ1-2
CASSIPGPYGYTF
>TRBV7-9|TRBJ2-5
CASREENRGRPQETQYF
>TRBV10-1|TRBJ2-1
CASSESVGEQFF
>TRBV29-1|TRBJ1-2
CSGGSRFYGYTF
>TRBV5-1|TRBJ2-7
CASSLVSGVSYEQYF
>TRBV9|TRBJ2-1
CASSVVSSGRALNQNEQFF
>TRBV25-1|TRBJ1-2
CASSESHRGVRGYTF
>TRBV7-2|TRBJ2-1
CASSQRGLGEQFF
>TRBV4-2|TRBJ2-3
CASSQEDLDTQYF
>TRBV19|TRBJ1-2
CASSSNRDSYGYTF